This T cell receptor (beta chain) was sequenced for a study of T cell repertoires in cytomegalovirus infection. Overall study context: Public TCR beta signatures indicated both CMV infection and matching HLA type. General study findings and limits: Clonotypes of TCR beta that were HLA-C-restricted and CMV-specific dominated the ex vivo response. Totalled public TCR beta family frequency picked out people who carried CMV plus the relevant HLA.

V gave up 0 bases and J gave up 5 bases; unmatched junction bases: 5. This CDR3 is 15 amino acids long. Germline-derived CDR1 and CDR2 are SGHKS and YYEKEE (reference sequence). In TCRdb, the reads were re-called with MiXCR into one record per CDR3 protein. The sample lists roughly 500,000 distinct CDR3 sequences; about 17% were seen once. This clonotype was detected only a few times. As yet, its antigen is unknown. V is TRBV5-5 and J is TRBJ2-7, with 10 bases that match TRBD1. Sequenced sample: CD8+ T cells from PBMCs. This receptor was obtained from a human donor in good health (CMV status not recorded). Some clones in this sample may be carry-over from other donors' samples. The CDR3 protein is CASSLGDRGGNEQYF. CDR3 DNA sequence: TGTGCCAGCAGCTTGGGGGACAGGGGCGGGAACGAGCAGTACTTC.